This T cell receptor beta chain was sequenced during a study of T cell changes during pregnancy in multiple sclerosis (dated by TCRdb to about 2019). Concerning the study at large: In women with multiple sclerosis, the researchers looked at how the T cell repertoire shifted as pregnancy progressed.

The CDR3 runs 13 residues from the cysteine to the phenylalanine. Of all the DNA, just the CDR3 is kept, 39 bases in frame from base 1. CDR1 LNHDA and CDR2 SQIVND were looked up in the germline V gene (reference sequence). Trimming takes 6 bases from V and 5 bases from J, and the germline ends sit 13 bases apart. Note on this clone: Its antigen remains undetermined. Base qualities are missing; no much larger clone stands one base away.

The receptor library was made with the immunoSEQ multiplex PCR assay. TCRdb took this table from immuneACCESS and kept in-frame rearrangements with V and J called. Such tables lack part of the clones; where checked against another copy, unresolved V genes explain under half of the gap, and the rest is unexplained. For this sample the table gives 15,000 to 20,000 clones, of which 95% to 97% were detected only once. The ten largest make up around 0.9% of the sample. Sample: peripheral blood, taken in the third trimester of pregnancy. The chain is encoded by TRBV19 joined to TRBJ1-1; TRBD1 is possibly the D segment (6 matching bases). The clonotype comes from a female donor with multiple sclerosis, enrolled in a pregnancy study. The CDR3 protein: CASRGTTGTEAFF. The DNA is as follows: TGTGCCAGTAGGGGGACAACGGGGACTGAAGCTTTCTTT.